Listed below are T cell receptor beta chains from one sample, sequenced in a study of metastatic and nonmetastatic thyroid tumors. TCRdb reprocessed the PCR reads using MiXCR. Of about 32,000 clones in the sample, around a fifth were seen once. The sequencing sample was made of blood. Receptor source: a female donor with papillary thyroid cancer or a benign thyroid nodule (not recorded which). Some clones in this sample may be carry-over from other donors' samples. The CDR3 runs from the conserved cysteine through the conserved F or W. D genes are given only for firm matches. Clone size is stated in some rows and not others, as once, few, many or a class when expanded.

d_gene	j_gene	v_gene	abundance	CDR3aa	CDR3nt
.	TRBJ2-1	TRBV7-7	many	CASSLSASSYNEQFF	TGTGCTAGCAGCTTAAGCGCGAGCTCCTACAATGAGCAGTTCTTC
.	TRBJ2-7	TRBV20-1	many	CSARQESMYEQYF	TGCAGTGCCCGACAGGAGAGCATGTACGAGCAGTACTTC
.	TRBJ1-1	TRBV6-2/TRBV6-3	many	CASTLGRNTEAFF	TGTGCCAGCACCTTGGGCCGGAACACTGAAGCTTTCTTT
.	TRBJ2-1	TRBV6-1	few	CVSMEVLYNEQFF	TGTGTCAGCATGGAAGTTCTCTACAATGAGCAGTTCTTC
.	TRBJ2-1	TRBV29-1	many	CSVGRARDEQFF	TGCAGCGTTGGCCGAGCTAGGGATGAGCAGTTCTTC
.	TRBJ2-2	TRBV6-5	few	CASSYGQPNTGELFF	TGTGCCAGCAGTTACGGGCAGCCGAACACCGGGGAGCTGTTTTTT
TRBD2	TRBJ2-7	TRBV6-1	many	CASSELAGGVNEQYF	TGTGCCAGCAGTGAACTAGCGGGAGGTGTTAACGAGCAGTACTTC
.	TRBJ2-7	TRBV19	many	CASSKKKDTYEQYF	TGTGCCAGTAGTAAAAAAAAAGACACCTACGAGCAGTACTTC
TRBD2	TRBJ2-1	TRBV12-3/TRBV12-4	few	CASSSFLAGGSEQFF	TGTGCCAGCAGTTCTTTCCTAGCGGGAGGTAGTGAGCAGTTCTTC
.	TRBJ2-3	TRBV7-8	.	CASSFAPIDTQYF	TGTGCCAGCAGCTTCGCCCCAATAGATACGCAGTATTTT
.	TRBJ1-1	TRBV7-9	many	CASSLEVNTEAFF	TGTGCCAGCAGCTTAGAGGTGAACACTGAAGCTTTCTTT
TRBD1	TRBJ2-3	TRBV3-1	many	CASSQAGTGGNQPQYF	TGTGCCAGCAGCCAAGCCGGGACAGGGGGCAATCAGCCCCAGTATTTT
.	TRBJ2-2	TRBV30	.	CAVPRDTGELFF	TGTGCCGTACCACGAGACACCGGGGAGCTGTTTTTT
.	TRBJ1-2	TRBV18	.	CASSPTDYGYTF	TGTGCCAGCTCACCGACAGACTATGGCTACACCTTC
.	TRBJ1-6	TRBV5-1	.	CASSLGRDSNSPLHF	TGCGCCAGCAGCTTGGGAAGGGACTCCAATTCACCCCTCCACTTT